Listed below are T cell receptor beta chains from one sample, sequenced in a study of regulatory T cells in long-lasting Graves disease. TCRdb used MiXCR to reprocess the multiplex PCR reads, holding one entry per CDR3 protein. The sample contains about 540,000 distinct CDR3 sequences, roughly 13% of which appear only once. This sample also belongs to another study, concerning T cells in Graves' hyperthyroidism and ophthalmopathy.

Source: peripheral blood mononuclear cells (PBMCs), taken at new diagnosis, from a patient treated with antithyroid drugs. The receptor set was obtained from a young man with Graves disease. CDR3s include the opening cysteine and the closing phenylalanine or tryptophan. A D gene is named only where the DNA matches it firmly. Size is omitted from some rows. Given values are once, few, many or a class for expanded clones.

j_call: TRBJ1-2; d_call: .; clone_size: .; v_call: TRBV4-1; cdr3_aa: CASSQDPFYGYTF; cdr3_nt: TGCGCCAGCAGCCAAGATCCATTCTATGGCTACACCTTC
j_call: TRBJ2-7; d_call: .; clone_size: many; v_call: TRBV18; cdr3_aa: CASSPPEKDEQYF; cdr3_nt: TGTGCCAGCTCACCACCGGAGAAGGACGAGCAGTACTTC
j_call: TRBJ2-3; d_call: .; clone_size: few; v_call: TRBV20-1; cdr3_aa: CSASLPGGDTDTQYF; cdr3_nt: TGCAGTGCTAGCCTCCCGGGGGGCGACACAGATACGCAGTATTTT
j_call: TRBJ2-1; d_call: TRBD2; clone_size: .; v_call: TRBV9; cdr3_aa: CASSAQREWRNEQFF; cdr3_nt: TGTGCCAGCAGCGCCCAGCGGGAGTGGAGGAATGAGCAGTTCTTC
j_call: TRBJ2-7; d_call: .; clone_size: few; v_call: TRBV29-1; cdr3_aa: CSVEGDEQYF; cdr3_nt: TGCAGCGTTGAAGGGGACGAGCAGTACTTC
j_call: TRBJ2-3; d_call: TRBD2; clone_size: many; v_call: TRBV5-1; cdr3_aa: CASSPVGSGRTIADTQYF; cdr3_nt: TGCGCCAGCAGCCCGGTGGGTAGCGGGAGAACAATCGCAGATACGCAGTATTTT
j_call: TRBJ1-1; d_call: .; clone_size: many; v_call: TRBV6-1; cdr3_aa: CASSPDRQEAFF; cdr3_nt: TGTGCCAGCAGTCCCGACAGGCAAGAAGCTTTCTTT
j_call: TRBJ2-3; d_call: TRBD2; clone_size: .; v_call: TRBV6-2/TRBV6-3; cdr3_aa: CATGGTSGRDTQYF; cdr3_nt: TGTGCCACCGGCGGGACTAGCGGGAGGGATACGCAGTATTTT
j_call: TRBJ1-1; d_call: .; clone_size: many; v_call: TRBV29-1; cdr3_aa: CSAGVAGANTEAFF; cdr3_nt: TGCAGCGCGGGGGTTGCGGGGGCGAACACTGAAGCTTTCTTT
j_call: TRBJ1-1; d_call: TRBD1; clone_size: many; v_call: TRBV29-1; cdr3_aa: CSGKGRQGEKNTEAFF; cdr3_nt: TGCAGCGGAAAAGGGCGACAGGGCGAAAAGAACACTGAAGCTTTCTTT
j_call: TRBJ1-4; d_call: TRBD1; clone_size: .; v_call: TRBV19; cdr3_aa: CASRTGQGDEKLFF; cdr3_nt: TGTGCCAGTAGAACGGGACAGGGGGATGAAAAACTGTTTTTT
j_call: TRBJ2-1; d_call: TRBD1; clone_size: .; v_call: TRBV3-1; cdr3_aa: CASSLGQGIEQFF; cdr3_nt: TGTGCCAGCAGCCTGGGACAGGGAATTGAGCAGTTCTTC
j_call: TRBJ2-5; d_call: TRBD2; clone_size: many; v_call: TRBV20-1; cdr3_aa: CSARGSGEGEQYF; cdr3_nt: TGCAGTGCTAGGGGTAGCGGGGAGGGGGAACAGTACTTC
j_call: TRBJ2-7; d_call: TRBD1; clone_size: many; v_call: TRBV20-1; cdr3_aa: CSARQGSYEQYF; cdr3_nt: TGCAGTGCTCGACAGGGATCCTACGAGCAGTACTTC
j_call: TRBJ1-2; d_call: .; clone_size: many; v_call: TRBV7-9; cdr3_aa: CASSLRETYGYTF; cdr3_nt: TGTGCCAGCAGCCTCCGGGAGACCTATGGCTACACCTTC
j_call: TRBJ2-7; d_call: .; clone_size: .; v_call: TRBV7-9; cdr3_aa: CASSGSGGLWEQYF; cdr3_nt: TGTGCCAGCAGCGGCTCCGGAGGGTTATGGGAGCAGTACTTC
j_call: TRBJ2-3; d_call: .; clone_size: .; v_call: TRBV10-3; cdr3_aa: CAIKGLDTSTDTQYF; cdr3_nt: TGTGCCATCAAAGGCCTGGATACTAGCACAGATACGCAGTATTTT
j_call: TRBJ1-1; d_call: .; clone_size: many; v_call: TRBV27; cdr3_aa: CASSFEGQITGNTEAFF; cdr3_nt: TGTGCCAGCAGTTTCGAGGGACAAATCACTGGGAACACTGAAGCTTTCTTT
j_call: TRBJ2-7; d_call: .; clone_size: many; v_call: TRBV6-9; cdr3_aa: CASSYIPGAYEQYF; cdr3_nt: TGTGCCAGCAGTTACATCCCAGGGGCCTACGAGCAGTACTTC
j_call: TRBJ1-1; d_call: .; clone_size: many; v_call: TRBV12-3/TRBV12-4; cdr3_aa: CASSKIGSIAFF; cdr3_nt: TGTGCCAGCAGTAAAATAGGGTCAATAGCTTTCTTT
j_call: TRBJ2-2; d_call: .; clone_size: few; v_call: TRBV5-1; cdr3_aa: CASREATGNTGELFF; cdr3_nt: TGCGCCAGCAGAGAGGCGACGGGAAACACCGGGGAGCTGTTTTTT
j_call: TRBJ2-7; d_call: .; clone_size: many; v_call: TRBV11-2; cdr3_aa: CASSLEIGGSYSYEQYF; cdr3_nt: TGTGCCAGCAGCTTAGAGATAGGCGGGTCTTACTCCTACGAGCAGTACTTC
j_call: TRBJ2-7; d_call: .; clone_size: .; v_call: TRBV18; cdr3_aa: CASSRTVSTGSFSYEQYF; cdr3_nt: TGTGCCAGCTCACGGACAGTCTCAACGGGATCCTTCTCTTACGAGCAGTACTTC
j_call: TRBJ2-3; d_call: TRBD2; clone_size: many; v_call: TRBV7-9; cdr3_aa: CASSLTPLGTSGVDTQYF; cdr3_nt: TGTGCCAGCAGCCTAACTCCGCTAGGGACTAGCGGGGTTGATACGCAGTATTTT
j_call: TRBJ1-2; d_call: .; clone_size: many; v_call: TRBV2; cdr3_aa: CASGEDGNYGYTF; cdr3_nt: TGTGCCAGCGGGGAGGACGGTAACTATGGCTACACCTTC
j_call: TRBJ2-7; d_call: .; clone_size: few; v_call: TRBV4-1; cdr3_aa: CASSQSPSEHEQYF; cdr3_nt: TGCGCCAGCAGCCAGTCCCCCTCTGAGCACGAGCAGTACTTC
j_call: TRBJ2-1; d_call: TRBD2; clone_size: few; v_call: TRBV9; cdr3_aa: CASSVAPLAGGNEQFF; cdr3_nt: TGTGCCAGCAGCGTAGCTCCACTGGCGGGAGGAAATGAGCAGTTCTTC
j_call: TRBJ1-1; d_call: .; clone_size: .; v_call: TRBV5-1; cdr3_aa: CASRNLDATSKAFF; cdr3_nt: TGCGCCAGCAGGAACTTAGATGCGACATCAAAAGCTTTCTTT